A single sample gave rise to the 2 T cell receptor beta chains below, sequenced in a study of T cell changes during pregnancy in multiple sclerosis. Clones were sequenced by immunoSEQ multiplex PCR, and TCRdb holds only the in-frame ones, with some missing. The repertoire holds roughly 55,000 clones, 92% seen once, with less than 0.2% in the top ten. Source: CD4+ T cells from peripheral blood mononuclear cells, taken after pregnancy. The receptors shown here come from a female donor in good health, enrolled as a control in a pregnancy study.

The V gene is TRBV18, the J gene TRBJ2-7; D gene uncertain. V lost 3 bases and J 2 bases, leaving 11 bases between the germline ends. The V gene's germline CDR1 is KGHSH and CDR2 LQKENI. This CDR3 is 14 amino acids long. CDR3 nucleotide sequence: TGTGCCAGCTCACCCGTCTTAGATACCTACGAGCAGTACTTC. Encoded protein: CASSPVLDTYEQYF.

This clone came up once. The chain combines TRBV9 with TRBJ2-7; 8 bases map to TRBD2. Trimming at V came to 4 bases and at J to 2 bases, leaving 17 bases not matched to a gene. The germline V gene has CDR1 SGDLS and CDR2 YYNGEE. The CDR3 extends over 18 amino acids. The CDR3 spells CASSSRGLGTSKPYEQYF. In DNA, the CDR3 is TGTGCCAGCAGCTCCAGGGGCCTCGGGACTAGTAAGCCCTACGAGCAGTACTTC. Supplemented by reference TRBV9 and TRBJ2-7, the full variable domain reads DSGVTQTPKHLITATGQRVTLRCSPRSGDLSVYWYQQSLDQGLQFLIQYYNGEERAKGNILERFSAQQFPDLHSELNLSSLELGDSALYFCASSSRGLGTSKPYEQYFGPGTRLTVT.